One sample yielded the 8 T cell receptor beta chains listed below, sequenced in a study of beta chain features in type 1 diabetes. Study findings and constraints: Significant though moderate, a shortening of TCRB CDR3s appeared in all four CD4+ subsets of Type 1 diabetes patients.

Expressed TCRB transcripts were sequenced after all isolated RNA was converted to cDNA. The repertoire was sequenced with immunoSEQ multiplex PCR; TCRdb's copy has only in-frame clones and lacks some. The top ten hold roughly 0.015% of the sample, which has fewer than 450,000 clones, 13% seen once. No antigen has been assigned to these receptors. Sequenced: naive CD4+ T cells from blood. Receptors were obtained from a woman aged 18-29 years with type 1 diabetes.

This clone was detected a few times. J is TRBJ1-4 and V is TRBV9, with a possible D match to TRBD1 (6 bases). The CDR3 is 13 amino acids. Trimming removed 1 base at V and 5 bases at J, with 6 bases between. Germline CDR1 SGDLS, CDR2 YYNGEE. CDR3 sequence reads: CASSVQGNEKLFF. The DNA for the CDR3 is TGTGCCAGCAGCGTACAGGGGAATGAAAAACTGTTTTTT.

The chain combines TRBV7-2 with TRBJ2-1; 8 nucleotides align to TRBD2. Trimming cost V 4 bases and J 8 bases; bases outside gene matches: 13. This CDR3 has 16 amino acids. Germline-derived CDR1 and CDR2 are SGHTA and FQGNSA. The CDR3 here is CASSSPLTGGSHEQFF. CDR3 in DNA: TGTGCCAGCAGCTCCCCCCTAACGGGAGGGAGCCATGAGCAGTTCTTC.

In nucleotides, the CDR3 is TGTGCCAGCAGCCGCACCGACACCGACTATGGCTACACCTTC. Protein sequence: CASSRTDTDYGYTF. The gene calls are TRBV13 and TRBJ1-2; D gene uncertain. V lost 5 bases to trimming and J lost 3 bases, with 13 bases between them. CDR1 is PRHDT and CDR2 is FYEKMQ in the germline V gene (reference sequence). The CDR3 extends over 14 amino acids.

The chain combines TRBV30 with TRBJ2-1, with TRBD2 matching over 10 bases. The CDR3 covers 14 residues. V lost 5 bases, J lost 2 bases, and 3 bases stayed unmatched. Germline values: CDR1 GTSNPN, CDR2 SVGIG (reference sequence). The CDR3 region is CAWAGLAAYNEQFF. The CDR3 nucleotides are TGTGCCTGGGCAGGACTAGCGGCCTACAATGAGCAGTTCTTC.

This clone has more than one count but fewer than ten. The CDR3 is CASRALTAGEQYF. The CDR3 DNA is TGTGCCAGTAGGGCCCTGACAGCTGGGGAGCAGTACTTC. This chain uses TRBV19 with TRBJ2-7, with D possibly being TRBD1 (5 bases). Per germline, CDR1 LNHDA and CDR2 SQIVND (reference sequence). The CDR3 covers 13 residues. V was shortened by 6 bases and J by 7 bases, with 16 bases between the two germline ends. The full variable domain, with the rest looked up from reference TRBV19 and TRBJ2-7, is DGGITQSPKYLFRKEGQNVTLSCEQNLNHDAMYWYRQDPGQGLRLIYYSQIVNDFQKGDIAEGYSVSREKKESFPLTVTSAQKNPTAFYLCASRALTAGEQYFGPGTRLTVT.

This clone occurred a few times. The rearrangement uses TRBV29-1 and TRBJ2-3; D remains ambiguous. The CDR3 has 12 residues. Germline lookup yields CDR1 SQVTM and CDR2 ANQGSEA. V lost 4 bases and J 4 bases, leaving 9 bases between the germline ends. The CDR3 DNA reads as TGCAGCGTTGTAACACCACCAGATACGCAGTATTTT. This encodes CSVVTPPDTQYF.

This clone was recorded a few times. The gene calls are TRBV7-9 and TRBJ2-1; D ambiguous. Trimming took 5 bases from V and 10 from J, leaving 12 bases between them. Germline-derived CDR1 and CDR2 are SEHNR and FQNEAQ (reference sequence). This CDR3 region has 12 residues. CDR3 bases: TGTGCCAGCAGCCAAAATCAAGCGGAGCAGTTCTTC. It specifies CASSQNQAEQFF.

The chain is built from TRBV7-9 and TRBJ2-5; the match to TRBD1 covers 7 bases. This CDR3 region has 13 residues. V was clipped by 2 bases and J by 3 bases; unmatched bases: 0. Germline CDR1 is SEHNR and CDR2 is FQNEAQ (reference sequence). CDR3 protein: CASSLTGEETQYF. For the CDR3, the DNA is TGTGCCAGCAGCTTAACAGGGGAAGAGACCCAGTACTTC.